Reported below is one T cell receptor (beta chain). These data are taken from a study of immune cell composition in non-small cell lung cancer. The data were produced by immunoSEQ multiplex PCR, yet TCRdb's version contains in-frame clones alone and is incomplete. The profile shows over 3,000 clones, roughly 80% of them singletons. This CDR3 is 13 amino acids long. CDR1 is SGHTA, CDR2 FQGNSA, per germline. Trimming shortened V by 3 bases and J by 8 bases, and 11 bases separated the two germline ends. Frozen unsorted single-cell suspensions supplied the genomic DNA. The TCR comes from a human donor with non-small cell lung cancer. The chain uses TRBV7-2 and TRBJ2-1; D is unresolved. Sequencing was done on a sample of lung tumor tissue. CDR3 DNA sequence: TGTGCCAGCAGCTTCACAGCTTACGATGAGCAGTTCTTC. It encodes CASSFTAYDEQFF.